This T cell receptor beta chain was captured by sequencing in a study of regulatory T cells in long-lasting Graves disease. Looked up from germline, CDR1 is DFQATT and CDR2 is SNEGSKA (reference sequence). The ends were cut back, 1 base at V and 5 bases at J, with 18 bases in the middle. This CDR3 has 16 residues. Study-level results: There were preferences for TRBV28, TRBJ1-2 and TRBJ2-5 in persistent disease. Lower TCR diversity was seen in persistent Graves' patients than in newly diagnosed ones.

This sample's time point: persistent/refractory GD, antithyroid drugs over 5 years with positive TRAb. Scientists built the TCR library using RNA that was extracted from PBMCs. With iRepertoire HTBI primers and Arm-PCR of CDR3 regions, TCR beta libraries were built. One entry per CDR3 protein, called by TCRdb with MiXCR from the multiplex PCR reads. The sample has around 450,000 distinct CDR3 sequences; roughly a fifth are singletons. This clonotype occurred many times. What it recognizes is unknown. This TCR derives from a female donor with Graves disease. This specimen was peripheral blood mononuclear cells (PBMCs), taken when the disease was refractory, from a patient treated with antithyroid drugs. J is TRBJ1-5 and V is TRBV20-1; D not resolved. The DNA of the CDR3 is TGCAGTGCTAGAGTCAGAGGTGGTATCGGAGATCAGCCCCAGCATTTT. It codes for CSARVRGGIGDQPQHF.